The 14 T cell receptor beta chains below were found in one sample sequenced in a study of OX40 agonist ivuxolimab in advanced cancers. Sequenced by immunoSEQ multiplex PCR; TCRdb stores in-frame clones only, minus some. The top ten hold about 6.5% of the sample, which has about 50,000 clones, approximately 89% seen once. The material sequenced was CD4+ or CD8+ T cells sorted from blood, taken in a trial of the OX40 agonist ivuxolimab. The receptors originated from an adult with an advanced solid tumor such as melanoma, head and neck, liver or kidney cancer.

The chain uses TRBV5-4 and TRBJ2-7; a weak D match, TRBD1 (7 bases). CDR1 and CDR2 from the germline V gene are SGHNT and YYREEE (reference sequence). Trimming took 2 bases from V and 2 from J, leaving 11 bases between them. The CDR3 is 14 amino acids. The CDR3 region is CASSFRGAPYEQYF. For the CDR3, the DNA is TGTGCCAGCAGCTTCAGGGGGGCTCCCTACGAGCAGTACTTC.

The chain links TRBV9 to TRBJ1-1, with D perhaps TRBD1 (5 bases). V lost 0 bases and J lost 10, with 10 bases in between. Germline CDR1 is SGDLS and CDR2 is YYNGEE. This CDR3 comprises 12 residues. The CDR3 protein is CASSVEDSGAFF. CDR3 nucleotide sequence: TGTGCCAGCAGCGTAGAAGACAGTGGAGCTTTCTTT.

In this sample, this clone turned up once. The same CDR3 arises from other DNA sequences in this sample as well. V and J are TRBV5-1 and TRBJ2-5; 13 nucleotides match TRBD2. The germline V gene has CDR1 SGHRS and CDR2 YFSETQ. There are 17 residues in the CDR3. V was clipped by 1 base and J by 1 base; unmatched bases: 4. CDR3 in amino acids: CASSLLGLAGLQETQYF. CDR3 DNA sequence: TGCGCCAGCAGCTTGCTGGGACTAGCGGGACTCCAAGAGACCCAGTACTTC.

The J gene is TRBJ1-2, the V gene TRBV21-1. TRBV21-1 corresponds to a pseudogene. This CDR3 comprises 12 residues. CDR3 coding DNA: TGTGCCATCCTATCGGGTGGCTATGGCTACACCTTC. Its translation is CAILSGGYGYTF.

This sequence joins TRBV7-3 and TRBJ2-2, with TRBD2 matching 15 bases. The CDR3 totals 16 residues. J lost 7 bases, V lost 5 bases, and 5 bases had no gene match. Germline CDR1 SGHTA, CDR2 FQGTGA. The CDR3 loop reads CASSPRTSGRVGELFF. CDR3 sequence (DNA): TGTGCCAGCAGCCCCCGGACTAGCGGGAGGGTCGGGGAGCTGTTTTTT.

The chain carries TRBV30 and TRBJ2-1; D is unclear. The CDR3 loop spans 11 amino acids. V lost 2 bases to trimming and J lost 6 bases, with 5 bases between them. Per the germline V gene, CDR1 is GTSNPN and CDR2 is SVGIG (reference sequence). The CDR3 protein is CAWSWGNEQFF. CDR3 DNA sequence: TGTGCCTGGAGTTGGGGCAATGAGCAGTTCTTC.

The table lists this clone with a few counts. This sequence joins TRBV18 and TRBJ2-7; D is perhaps TRBD1 or TRBD2 (5 bases each). This CDR3 has 14 residues. V was trimmed by 3 bases and J by 2 bases, leaving 11 bases between them. CDR1 is KGHSH, CDR2 LQKENI, per germline. CDR3 bases: TGTGCCAGCTCACCCGGGACGGCCCCCTACGAGCAGTACTTC. This encodes CASSPGTAPYEQYF. Using reference TRBV18 and TRBJ2-7 for the parts outside the CDR3, the full variable domain is NAGVMQNPRHLVRRRGQEARLRCSPMKGHSHVYWYRQLPEEGLKFMVYLQKENIIDESGMPKERFSAEFPKEGPSILRIQQVVRGDSAAYFCASSPGTAPYEQYFGPGTRLTVT.

This chain connects TRBV5-4 to TRBJ2-2, with 12 bases identical to TRBD2. The CDR3 loop spans 16 amino acids. With V trimmed by 3 bases and J by 7 bases, 7 bases remained unmatched. Germline assignment: CDR1 SGHNT and CDR2 YYREEE (reference sequence). DNA for the CDR3: TGTGCCAGCAGCTCGGAGACTAGCGGGAGTGTCGGGGAGCTGTTTTTT. This translates into CASSSETSGSVGELFF.

J is TRBJ1-2 and V is TRBV2; TRBD1 agrees at 7 bases. In germline, CDR1 is SNHLY, CDR2 FYNNEI. The CDR3 extends over 14 amino acids. Trimming at V came to 1 base and at J to 8 bases, leaving 7 bases not matched to a gene. The CDR3 bases are TGTGCCAGCAGTGAAGGGACAGGTTATAGGGGCTACACCTTC. Its translation is CASSEGTGYRGYTF.

The gene calls are TRBV5-4 and TRBJ2-7; TRBD2 is a possible D gene (5 bases). This CDR3 is built from 14 residues. Trimming left V 4 bases short and J 7 bases short, with 18 bases between. Germline loops: CDR1 SGHNT, CDR2 YYREEE (reference sequence). CDR3 protein: CASSPAEKPGEQYV. CDR3 in DNA: TGTGCCAGCAGCCCCGCCGAGAAACCGGGGGAGCAGTACGTC.

This chain connects TRBV30 to TRBJ1-1, with D maybe TRBD1 (6 bases). Deletions cut 3 bases from V and 3 bases from J, with 14 bases between. This CDR3 has 14 amino acids. Germline values: CDR1 GTSNPN, CDR2 SVGIG (reference sequence). For the CDR3, the DNA is TGTGCCTGGAGCGTGGGGGGGGCGGACACTGAAGCTTTCTTT. Its protein is CAWSVGGADTEAFF.

V gene TRBV9 combines with J gene TRBJ2-7, with a tentative D call TRBD1 (6 bases). The V end was cut by 0 bases, the J end by 0 bases, with 10 bases between. The germline CDR1 and CDR2 sequences are SGDLS and YYNGEE. The CDR3 totals 15 residues. The CDR3 DNA is TGTGCCAGCAGCGTAGGACAGGCCCCCTCCTACGAGCAGTACTTC. It yields the protein CASSVGQAPSYEQYF.

The chain combines TRBV4-1 with TRBJ2-2, with D perhaps TRBD1 or TRBD2 (5 bases each). Germline V gene data show CDR1 as MGHRA and CDR2 as YSYEKL. This CDR3 is built from 17 residues. Trimming took 1 base from V and 2 from J, leaving 14 bases between them. The CDR3 sequence: CASSQAPGTFNTGELFF. For the CDR3, the DNA is TGCGCCAGCAGCCAAGCGCCCGGGACCTTTAACACCGGGGAGCTGTTTTTT.

This clone showed up just once. The chain employs TRBV4-1 and TRBJ2-1; D is unresolved. Germline CDR1 reads MGHRA; CDR2 reads YSYEKL. The CDR3 length is 14 residues. Trimming took off 4 bases at V and 9 bases at J, with 16 bases between the two ends. The CDR3, as DNA: TGCGCCAGCAGCCTGGAACCGCTGGCAGGTGAGCAGTTCTTC. As protein: CASSLEPLAGEQFF.